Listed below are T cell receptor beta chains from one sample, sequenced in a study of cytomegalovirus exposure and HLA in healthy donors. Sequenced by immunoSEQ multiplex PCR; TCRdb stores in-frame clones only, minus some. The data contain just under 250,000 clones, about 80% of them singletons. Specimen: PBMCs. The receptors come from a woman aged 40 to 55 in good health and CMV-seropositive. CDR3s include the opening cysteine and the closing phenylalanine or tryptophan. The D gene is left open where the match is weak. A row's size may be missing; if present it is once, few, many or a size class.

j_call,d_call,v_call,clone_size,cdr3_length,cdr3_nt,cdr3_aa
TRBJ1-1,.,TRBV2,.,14,TGTGCCAGCAGCCCTCTGACAGGTGGCACTGAAGCTTTCTTT,CASSPLTGGTEAFF
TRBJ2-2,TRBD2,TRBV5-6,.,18,TGTGCCAGCAGCTTATGGACTAGCGGGGCCGGGGGGTCCGGGGAGCTGTTTTTT,CASSLWTSGAGGSGELFF
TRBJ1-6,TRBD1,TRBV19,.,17,TGTGCCAGTAGTGGCCAGGGTACAGGGGGCGACAATTCACCCCTCCACTTT,CASSGQGTGGDNSPLHF
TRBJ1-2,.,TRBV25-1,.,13,TGTGCCAGCAGCAACGCTGGGACACGGGGCTACACCTTC,CASSNAGTRGYTF
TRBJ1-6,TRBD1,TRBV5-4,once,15,TGTGCCAGCAGCTTGGAGGGACAGTCCAATTCACCCCTCCACTTT,CASSLEGQSNSPLHF
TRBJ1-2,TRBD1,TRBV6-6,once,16,TGTGCCAGCAGGGAGACCGGGACAGGGGGAGAATATGGCTACACCTTC,CASRETGTGGEYGYTF
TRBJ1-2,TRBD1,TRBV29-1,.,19,TGCAGCGTTGAATCTATAGTTAACCCCCGACAGGGCACTGACTATGGCTACACCTTC,CSVESIVNPRQGTDYGYTF
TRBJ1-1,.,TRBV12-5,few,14,TGTGCTAGTGGTGTGGGACATCGGAACACTGAAGCTTTCTTT,CASGVGHRNTEAFF
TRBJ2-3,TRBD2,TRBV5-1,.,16,TGCGCCAGCAGCAAACCTCTAGCGGGAGTAACAGATACGCAGTATTTT,CASSKPLAGVTDTQYF
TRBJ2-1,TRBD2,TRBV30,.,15,TGTGCCTGGAGGTTGCTAGCGGGTTCCTACAATGAGCAGTTCTTC,CAWRLLAGSYNEQFF
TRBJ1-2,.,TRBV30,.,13,TGTGCCTGGACTGACAAGGCGCTCTATGGCTACACCTTC,CAWTDKALYGYTF
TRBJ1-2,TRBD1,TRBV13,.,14,TGTGCCAGCAGCCGTGACAGGGGACCCTATGGCTACACCTTC,CASSRDRGPYGYTF
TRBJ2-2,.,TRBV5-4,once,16,TGTGCCAGCAGCTTGGCCGGACAAGAGAACACCGGGGAGCTGTTTTTT,CASSLAGQENTGELFF
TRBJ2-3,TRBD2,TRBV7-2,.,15,TGTGCCAGCAGCTTAGCGGGGACTACCGTAGATACGCAGTATTTT,CASSLAGTTVDTQYF
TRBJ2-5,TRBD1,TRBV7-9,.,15,TGTGCCAGCAGCTTCCGACAGGGGACTCAAGAGACCCAGTACTTC,CASSFRQGTQETQYF
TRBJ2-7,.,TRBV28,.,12,TGTGCCAGCAGTTTGAGGGGGAACGAGCAGTACTTC,CASSLRGNEQYF
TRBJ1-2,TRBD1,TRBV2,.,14,TGTGCCAGCAGTGGGGCAGGGGGCGCAGCCGGCTACACCTTC,CASSGAGGAAGYTF
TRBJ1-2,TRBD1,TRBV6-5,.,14,TGTGCCAGCAGCCCTGGACAGGGGCGGGTCGGCTACACCTTC,CASSPGQGRVGYTF
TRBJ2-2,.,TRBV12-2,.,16,TGTGCAAGTCGCCCCACGACCGCTCCGGGGACCGGGGAGCTGTTTTTT,CASRPTTAPGTGELFF
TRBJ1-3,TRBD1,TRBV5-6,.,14,TGTGCCAGCAGCTTATTCACAGGGGAAAACACCATATATTTT,CASSLFTGENTIYF
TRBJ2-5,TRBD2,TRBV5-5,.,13,TGTGCCAGCAGCTGGGCGGGGGACGAGACCCAGTACTTC,CASSWAGDETQYF
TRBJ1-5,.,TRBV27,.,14,TGTGCCAGCAGTCGTCTGGGAGGCAATCAGCCCCAGCATTTT,CASSRLGGNQPQHF
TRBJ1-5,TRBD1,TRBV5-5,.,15,TGTGCCAGCAGCGACAGGGGAACGGGCAATCAGCCCCAGCATTTT,CASSDRGTGNQPQHF
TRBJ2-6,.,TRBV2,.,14,TGTGCCAGTACAGGGTCCTCTGGGGCCAACGTCCTGACTTTC,CASTGSSGANVLTF
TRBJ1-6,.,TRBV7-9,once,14,TGTGCCAGCAGTAGACGGAGCTTTAATTCACCCCTCCACTTT,CASSRRSFNSPLHF
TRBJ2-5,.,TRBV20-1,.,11,TGCAGTTATGGGAGGGGGGAGACCCAGTACTTC,CSYGRGETQYF
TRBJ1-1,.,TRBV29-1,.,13,TGCAGCGTCCACAGCTTCATGAACACTGAAGCTTTCTTT,CSVHSFMNTEAFF
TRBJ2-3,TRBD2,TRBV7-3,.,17,TGTGCCAGCAGCTTAGTCGGGACTAGCGGACTAGGGGCTACGCAGTATTTT,CASSLVGTSGLGATQYF
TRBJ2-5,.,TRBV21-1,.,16,TGTGCCATTCCGGGACAGCGAGCCCACGTTCAAGAGACCCAGTACTTC,CAIPGQRAHVQETQYF
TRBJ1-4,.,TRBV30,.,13,TGTGCCGCCTCAACAGGGTTACATGAAAAACTGTTTTTT,CAASTGLHEKLFF
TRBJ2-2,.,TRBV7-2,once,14,TGTGCCAGCAGCCAGGGACTCGACACCGGGGAGCTGTTTTTT,CASSQGLDTGELFF
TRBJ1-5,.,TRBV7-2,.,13,TGTGCCAGCAGCGCACGGCCGGGGCAGCCCCAGCATTTT,CASSARPGQPQHF
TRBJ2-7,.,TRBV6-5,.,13,TGTGCCAGCAGTCGGACAGCAGCCTACGAGCAGTACTTC,CASSRTAAYEQYF
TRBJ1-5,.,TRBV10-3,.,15,TGTGCCATCAGTGATAAAGGGACAAGCAATCAGCCCCAGCATTTT,CAISDKGTSNQPQHF
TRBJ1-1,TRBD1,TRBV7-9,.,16,TGTGCCAGCAGCTTAGGGACAGGGGGCGTGAGCACTGAAGCTTTCTTT,CASSLGTGGVSTEAFF
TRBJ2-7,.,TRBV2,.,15,TGTGCCAGCAGTTTCCTTCCGGGAGATAGTTACGAGCAGTACTTC,CASSFLPGDSYEQYF
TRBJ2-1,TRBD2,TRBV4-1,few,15,TGCGCCAGCAGCCCTACTAGCGGGGGGGCCGATGAGCAGTTCTTC,CASSPTSGGADEQFF
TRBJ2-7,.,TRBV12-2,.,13,TGTGCTCCCGGTGGGACACTAAACTACGAGCAGTACTTC,CAPGGTLNYEQYF
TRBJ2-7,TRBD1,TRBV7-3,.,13,TGTGCCAGCAGCCCCGGGACAGGAGGTGAGCAGTACTTC,CASSPGTGGEQYF